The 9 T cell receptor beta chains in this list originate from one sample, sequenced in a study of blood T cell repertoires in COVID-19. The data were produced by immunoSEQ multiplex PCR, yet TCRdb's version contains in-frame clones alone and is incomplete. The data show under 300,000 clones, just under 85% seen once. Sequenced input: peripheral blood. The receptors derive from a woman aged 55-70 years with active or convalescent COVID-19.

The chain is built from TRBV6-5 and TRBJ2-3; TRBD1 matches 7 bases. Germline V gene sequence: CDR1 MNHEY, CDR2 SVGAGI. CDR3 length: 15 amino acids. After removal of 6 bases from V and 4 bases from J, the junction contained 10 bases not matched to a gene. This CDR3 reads CASRSGQFYPDTQYF. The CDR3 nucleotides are TGTGCCAGCAGGTCGGGACAGTTCTACCCAGATACGCAGTATTTT.

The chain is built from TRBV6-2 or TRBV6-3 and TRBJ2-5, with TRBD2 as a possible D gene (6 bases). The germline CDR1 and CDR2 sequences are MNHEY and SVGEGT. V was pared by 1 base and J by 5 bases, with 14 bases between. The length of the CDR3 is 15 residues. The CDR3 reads CASSYFGSGGETQYF. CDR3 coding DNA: TGTGCCAGCAGTTACTTCGGTTCCGGAGGGGAGACCCAGTACTTC.

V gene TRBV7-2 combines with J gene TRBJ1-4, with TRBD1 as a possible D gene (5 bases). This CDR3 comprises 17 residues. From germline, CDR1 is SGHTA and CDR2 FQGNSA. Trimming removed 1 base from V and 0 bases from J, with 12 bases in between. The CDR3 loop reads CASSLDWTLSTNEKLFF. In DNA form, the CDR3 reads TGTGCCAGCAGCTTAGACTGGACACTATCAACTAATGAAAAACTGTTTTTT.

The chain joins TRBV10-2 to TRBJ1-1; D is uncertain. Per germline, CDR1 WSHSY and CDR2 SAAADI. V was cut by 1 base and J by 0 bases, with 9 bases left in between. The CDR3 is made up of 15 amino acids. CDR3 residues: CASSEFGLMNTEAFF. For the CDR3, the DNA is TGCGCCAGCAGTGAGTTTGGCCTTATGAACACTGAAGCTTTCTTT.

DNA for the CDR3: TGTGCCAGCAGTTACTCGAACAGGGGTCGCAATCAGCCCCAGCATTTT. Translation gives CASSYSNRGRNQPQHF. The V and J genes are TRBV6-2 or TRBV6-3 and TRBJ1-5, with 7 bases aligning to TRBD1. The V gene's germline CDR1 is MNHEY and CDR2 SVGEGT. The CDR3 runs 16 residues. With V trimmed by 0 bases and J by 2 bases, 4 bases remained unmatched.

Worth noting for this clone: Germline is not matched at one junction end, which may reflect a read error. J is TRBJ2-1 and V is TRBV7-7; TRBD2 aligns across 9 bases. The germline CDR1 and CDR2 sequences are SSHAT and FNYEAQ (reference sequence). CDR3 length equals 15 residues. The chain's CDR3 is CASSPLIAGVGEQFF. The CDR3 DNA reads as TGTGCTAGCAGCCCTTTGATAGCGGGAGTAGGTGAGCAGTTCTTC.

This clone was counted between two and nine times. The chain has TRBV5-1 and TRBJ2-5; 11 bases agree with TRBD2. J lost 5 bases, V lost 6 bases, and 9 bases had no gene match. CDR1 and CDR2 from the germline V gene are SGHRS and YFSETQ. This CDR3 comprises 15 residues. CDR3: CASTFSGGAVETQYF. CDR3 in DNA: TGCGCCAGCACCTTTAGCGGGGGGGCCGTGGAGACCCAGTACTTC.

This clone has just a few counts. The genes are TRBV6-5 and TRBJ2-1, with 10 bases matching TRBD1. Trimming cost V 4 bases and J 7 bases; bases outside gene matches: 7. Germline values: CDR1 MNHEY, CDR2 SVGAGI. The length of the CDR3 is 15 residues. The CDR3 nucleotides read TGTGCCAGCAGTTCTCGGACAGGGGGTAAGAATGAGCAGTTCTTC. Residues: CASSSRTGGKNEQFF.

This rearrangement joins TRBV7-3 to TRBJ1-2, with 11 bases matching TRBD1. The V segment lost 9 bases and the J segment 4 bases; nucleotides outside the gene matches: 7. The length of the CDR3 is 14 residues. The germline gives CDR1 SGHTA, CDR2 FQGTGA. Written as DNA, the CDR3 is TGTGCCAGAACGGACAGGGGGCAAATCTATGGCTACACCTTC. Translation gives CARTDRGQIYGYTF.